Listed here are 14 T cell receptor beta chains from one sample, sequenced in a study of cytomegalovirus exposure and HLA in healthy donors. PCR amplification relied on 60 Vbeta primers (plus 13 Jbeta primers). The method was immunoSEQ multiplex PCR; TCRdb's version includes in-frame clones alone and lacks a portion of them. The sample carries approximately 110,000 clones, 70% to 80% recorded once. The sample was PBMCs. All receptors come from a man aged 40-49 years in good health and CMV-seronegative.

This clone was detected only a few times. The chain recombines TRBV7-3 with TRBJ2-5; D is possibly TRBD1 (5 bases). TRBJ2-7 explains the end of the DNA better; the J call may be wrong. CDR1 and CDR2 from the germline V gene are SGHTA and FQGTGA. The CDR3 runs to 15 residues. The CDR3, as DNA: TGTGCCAGCAGCTTAACTGGGCCAGGGCTCTACGAGCAGTACTTC. This encodes CASSLTGPGLYEQYF.

The chain uses TRBV5-1 and TRBJ1-2; 7 bases align to TRBD1. This CDR3 region has 13 residues. Germline V gene lookup returns CDR1 SGHRS and CDR2 YFSETQ. The V gene end was trimmed by 1 base and the J gene end by 8 bases; junction bases not matched to a gene: 5. The CDR3 sequence: CASSLTGDGGYTF. The CDR3 DNA is TGCGCCAGCAGCTTGACAGGGGACGGCGGCTACACCTTC.

The rearrangement links TRBV5-5 to TRBJ2-2; TRBD2 is a possible D gene (5 bases). The V gene lost 1 base and the J gene lost 0 bases, with 7 bases spanning the gap. This CDR3 is 15 amino acids long. Germline values: CDR1 SGHKS, CDR2 YYEKEE (reference sequence). CDR3 sequence: CASSLRRSNTGELFF. CDR3 DNA: TGTGCCAGCAGCTTGCGGAGGTCGAACACCGGGGAGCTGTTTTTT.

This chain connects TRBV9 to TRBJ2-6; no reliable D call. There are 16 residues in the CDR3. V was pared by 0 bases and J by 2 bases, with 9 bases between. CDR1 and CDR2 from the germline V gene are SGDLS and YYNGEE. The CDR3 protein is CASSVGWLPGANVLTF. DNA of the CDR3: TGTGCCAGCAGCGTAGGGTGGCTCCCTGGGGCCAACGTCCTGACTTTC.

The CDR3: CASSQRWQGWTGELFF. The DNA for the CDR3 is TGTGCCAGCTCTCAGAGATGGCAGGGGTGGACCGGGGAGCTGTTTTTT. The chain links TRBV19 to TRBJ2-2, with TRBD1 as a possible D gene (6 bases). This CDR3 is built from 16 residues. V was shortened by 9 bases and J by 5 bases, with 22 bases between the two germline ends. Germline CDR1 is LNHDA and CDR2 is SQIVND (reference sequence). Full variable domain (rest looked up from reference TRBV19 and TRBJ2-2): DGGITQSPKYLFRKEGQNVTLSCEQNLNHDAMYWYRQDPGQGLRLIYYSQIVNDFQKGDIAEGYSVSREKKESFPLTVTSAQKNPTAFYLCASSQRWQGWTGELFFGEGSRLTVL.

The CDR3 reads CASSWQGDSGNTIYF. The CDR3 DNA is TGTGCCAGTAGTTGGCAGGGGGACTCTGGAAACACCATATATTTT. This sequence joins TRBV19 and TRBJ1-3, with 7 bases that match TRBD1. This CDR3 is built from 15 residues. Looked up from germline, CDR1 is LNHDA and CDR2 is SQIVND (reference sequence). The trim removed 5 bases at V and 0 bases at J, leaving 4 bases unmatched.

This clone is a singleton in its sample. The J gene is TRBJ1-6, the V gene TRBV4-3; the D is unclear. Germline V gives CDR1 LGHNA, CDR2 YSLEER. Trimming left V 6 bases short and J 9 bases short, with 3 bases between. CDR3 length equals 10 residues. The CDR3 protein is CASSSSPLHF. In DNA, the CDR3 is TGCGCCAGCAGTAGTTCACCCCTCCACTTT.

CDR3 DNA sequence: TGTGCCAGCAGCCCCCTCCGGGGGGGCCAAGGAGAGCAGTTCTTC. Translating gives CASSPLRGGQGEQFF. The chain links TRBV7-7 to TRBJ2-1, with 8 bases aligning to TRBD2. The V gene end was trimmed by 5 bases and the J gene end by 10 bases; junction bases not matched to a gene: 13. The germline gives CDR1 SSHAT, CDR2 FNYEAQ (reference sequence). This CDR3 has 15 residues.

The chain is built from TRBV29-1 and TRBJ1-1; no clear D. Trimming pared 6 bases from V and 4 bases from J, leaving 12 bases between. CDR3 length equals 12 residues. Germline CDR1 reads SQVTM; CDR2 reads ANQGSEA. The CDR3 DNA reads TGCAGCGTCGGGAGTGACGCCACTGAAGCTTTCTTT. It yields the protein CSVGSDATEAFF.

This chain joins TRBV2 and TRBJ1-2; a weak D match, TRBD1 (5 bases). Deletions cut 3 bases from V and 4 bases from J, with 9 bases between. The germline CDR1 and CDR2 sequences are SNHLY and FYNNEI. The CDR3 consists of 13 residues. CDR3 residues: CASSDRGFYGYTF. CDR3 sequence (DNA): TGTGCCAGCAGTGATCGGGGGTTCTATGGCTACACCTTC.

This chain connects TRBV5-1 to TRBJ1-2, with D unclear. Germline CDR1 reads SGHRS; CDR2 reads YFSETQ. V lost 6 bases and J lost 5, with 8 bases in between. This CDR3 is built from 11 residues. CDR3 sequence: CASTGDYGYTF. The CDR3 DNA is TGCGCCAGCACCGGAGATTATGGCTACACCTTC. Full variable domain (outside the CDR3, taken from reference TRBV5-1 and TRBJ1-2): KAGVTQTPRYLIKTRGQQVTLSCSPISGHRSVSWYQQTPGQGLQFLFEYFSETQRNKGNFPGRFSGRQFSNSRSEMNVSTLELGDSALYLCASTGDYGYTFGSGTRLTVV.

The chain combines TRBV7-9 with TRBJ2-6, with 7 bases lining up with TRBD1. The CDR3 is 18 amino acids. After removal of 6 bases from V and 1 base from J, the junction contained 12 bases not matched to a gene. The V gene's germline CDR1 is SEHNR and CDR2 FQNEAQ (reference sequence). CDR3 DNA sequence: TGTGCCAGCAGTTCACCGGGACAGACCGATTCTGGGGCCAACGTCCTGACTTTC. Its translation is CASSSPGQTDSGANVLTF.

The CDR3 reads CASSLATVGNEQFF. The DNA for the CDR3 is TGTGCCAGCAGCTTAGCGACTGTAGGCAATGAGCAGTTCTTC. This rearrangement joins TRBV7-9 to TRBJ2-1, with unresolved D. V was trimmed by 0 bases and J by 6 bases, leaving 9 bases between them. Germline assignment: CDR1 SEHNR and CDR2 FQNEAQ (reference sequence). CDR3 length: 14 amino acids.

The chain employs TRBV27 and TRBJ2-5; TRBD2 might be the D (7 bases). This CDR3 has 15 amino acids. Germline loops: CDR1 MNHEY, CDR2 SMNVEV (reference sequence). Trimming took off 0 bases at V and 5 bases at J, with 13 bases between the two ends. The CDR3 DNA reads as TGTGCCAGCAGTTTATCGGGGGGGGCATTGGAGACCCAGTACTTC. Its protein product is CASSLSGGALETQYF.